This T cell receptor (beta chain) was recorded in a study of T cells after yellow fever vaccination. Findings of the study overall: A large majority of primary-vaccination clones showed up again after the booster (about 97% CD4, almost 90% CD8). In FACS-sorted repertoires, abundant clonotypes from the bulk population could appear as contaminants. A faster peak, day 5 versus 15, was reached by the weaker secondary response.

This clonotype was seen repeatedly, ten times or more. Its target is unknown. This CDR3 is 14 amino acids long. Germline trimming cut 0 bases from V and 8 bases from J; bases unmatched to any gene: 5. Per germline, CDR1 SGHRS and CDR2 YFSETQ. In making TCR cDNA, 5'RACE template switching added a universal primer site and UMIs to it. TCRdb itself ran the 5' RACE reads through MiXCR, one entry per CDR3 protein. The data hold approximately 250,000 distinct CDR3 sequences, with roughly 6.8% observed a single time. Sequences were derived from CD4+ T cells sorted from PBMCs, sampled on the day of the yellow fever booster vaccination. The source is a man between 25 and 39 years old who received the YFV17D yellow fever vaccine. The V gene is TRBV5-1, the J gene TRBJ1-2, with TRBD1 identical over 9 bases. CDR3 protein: CASSLAGTGNGYTF. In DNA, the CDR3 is TGCGCCAGCAGCTTGGCCGGGACAGGGAACGGCTACACCTTC.